Shown below are 14 T cell receptor beta chains from a single sample sequenced in a study of T cells in Graves' hyperthyroidism and ophthalmopathy. It was RNA transcripts that yielded the amplified TCR beta CDR3 regions. HTBI primers were employed in a first-round RT-PCR of the TCR CDR3. Using its own MiXCR run on the multiplex PCR reads, TCRdb lists one record per CDR3 protein. The sample holds 500,000 to 800,000 distinct CDR3 sequences, more than 12% seen once. The source material was blood. Receptors originate from a woman aged 50 to 60 with Graves' ophthalmopathy.

The CDR3 protein is CSASGTSGTDTQYF. CDR3 in DNA: TGCAGTGCTAGTGGGACTAGTGGCACAGATACGCAGTATTTT. V usage is TRBV20-1 and J usage is TRBJ2-3, with TRBD2 matching over 8 bases. V trimming: 3 bases; J trimming: 1 base; junction bases outside the gene matches: 3. Germline V gene data show CDR1 as DFQATT and CDR2 as SNEGSKA (reference sequence). The length of the CDR3 is 14 residues.

In its sample, this clonotype was seen a few times. One junction end disagrees with the germline gene, perhaps due to a read error. The chain employs TRBV27 and TRBJ2-7; tentatively, D is TRBD1 or TRBD2 (5 bases each). In germline, CDR1 is MNHEY, CDR2 SMNVEV (reference sequence). CDR3 size: 14 residues. CDR3 coding DNA: TGTGCCAGCAGCCCTACCGGGACGACCTACGAGCAGCACTTC. As protein: CASSPTGTTYEQHF.

This clonotype was detected ten times or more. The V call is TRBV5-1, the J call TRBJ2-3, with TRBD2 identical over 10 bases. CDR3 length: 16 amino acids. With 2 bases clipped from V and 7 bases from J, the junction kept 10 bases outside the gene matches. Germline V lookup: CDR1 SGHRS, CDR2 YFSETQ. CDR3 in amino acids: CASSFGLAASGNTQYF. The CDR3 DNA is TGCGCCAGCAGCTTTGGACTAGCGGCCTCGGGAAATACGCAGTATTTT.

This clonotype has at least ten counts. V and J are TRBV20-1 and TRBJ2-5; a weak D match, TRBD2 (6 bases). V lost 0 bases, J lost 5 bases, and 19 bases lay in between. The CDR3 loop spans 16 amino acids. Germline CDR1 reads DFQATT; CDR2 reads SNEGSKA (reference sequence). Written as DNA, the CDR3 is TGCAGTGCTAGAGATCGGCGACTAGTCGGTTTGGAGACCCAGTACTTC. Amino acid sequence: CSARDRRLVGLETQYF.

The sample holds a few counts of this clonotype. The rearrangement links TRBV6-1 to TRBJ2-3; unclear D gene. CDR3 length: 11 amino acids. Deletions cut 3 bases from V and 6 bases from J, with 4 bases between. In germline, CDR1 is MNHNS, CDR2 SASEGT. CDR3 coding DNA: TGTGCCAGCAGTGACGGGGATACGCAGTATTTT. Amino acids: CASSDGDTQYF.

CDR3 coding DNA: TGTGCCAGCAGCCAATATACAGGGGGCGCGTTTAACGAGCAGTACTTC. It codes for CASSQYTGGAFNEQYF. The chain recombines TRBV6-1 with TRBJ2-7, with 9 bases aligning to TRBD1. The ends lost 6 bases at V and 5 bases at J; junction bases unmatched: 14. Germline values: CDR1 MNHNS, CDR2 SASEGT. The CDR3 covers 16 residues.

This clonotype was detected a few times. V and J are TRBV10-3 and TRBJ1-5, with D possibly matching TRBD1 (5 bases). The V end lost 3 bases, the J end lost 7 bases, and 13 bases lay between the germline ends. Looked up from germline, CDR1 is ENHRY and CDR2 is SYGVKD. CDR3 size: 14 residues. The CDR3 DNA reads TGTGCCATCAGTGACAGGGAGCGTAACCAGCCCCAGCATTTT. Its translation: CAISDRERNQPQHF.

This clonotype was observed a few times. J is TRBJ1-2 and V is TRBV29-1; D not certain. The CDR3 is 14 amino acids. V lost 4 bases to trimming and J lost 5 bases, with 17 bases between them. The V gene's germline CDR1 is SQVTM and CDR2 ANQGSEA. The CDR3 is CSVGDKSDSYGYTF. For the CDR3, the DNA is TGCAGCGTTGGTGACAAATCGGATTCTTATGGCTACACCTTC.

About this clonotype: A read error is possible here, since a much larger clone lies one base away. CDR3 coding DNA: TGTGCCAGCAGTTTAGCGACCGGAGGCGGGCCCCCCTACAATGAGCAGTTCTTC. It translates to CASSLATGGGPPYNEQFF. The chain recombines TRBV28 with TRBJ2-1, with D perhaps TRBD2 (5 bases). Trimming removed 2 bases from V and 2 bases from J, with 19 bases in between. In germline, CDR1 is MDHEN, CDR2 SYDVKM. The CDR3 loop spans 18 amino acids.

The sample holds many counts of this clonotype. The rearrangement uses TRBV28 and TRBJ2-2; 7 positions agree with TRBD1. The CDR3 is 14 residues long. Germline trimming cut 6 bases from V and 2 bases from J; bases unmatched to any gene: 3. Germline CDR1 reads MDHEN; CDR2 reads SYDVKM. CDR3 sequence reads: CASRRQGNTGELFF. CDR3 DNA: TGTGCCAGCAGGAGACAGGGAAACACCGGGGAGCTGTTTTTT.

This clonotype was counted at least ten times. The J gene is TRBJ2-2, the V gene TRBV5-1; 10 nucleotides agree with TRBD2. Germline V gives CDR1 SGHRS, CDR2 YFSETQ. After removal of 2 bases from V and 8 bases from J, the junction contained 6 bases not matched to a gene. The CDR3 is made up of 15 amino acids. CDR3 nucleotides: TGCGCCAGCAGCTTCCTAGCGGGAGAAATAGGGGAGCTGTTTTTT. Encoded protein: CASSFLAGEIGELFF.

Points on this clonotype: A much larger clonotype is one base distant, so this may be a read error. The chain joins TRBV5-1 to TRBJ1-1, with 9 bases lining up with TRBD1. J gave up 2 bases and V 4 bases, and 12 bases lay outside the gene matches. The CDR3 is 17 residues long. The germline CDR1 and CDR2 sequences are SGHRS and YFSETQ. The CDR3 DNA sequence: TGCGCCAGCAGCAGAGCCGGGACAGGGTTGGTCAACACTGAAGCTTTCTTT. Its protein product is CASSRAGTGLVNTEAFF. The full variable domain, in which reference TRBV5-1 and TRBJ1-1 provide the parts outside the CDR3, is KAGVTQTPRYLIKTRGQQVTLSCSPISGHRSVSWYQQTPGQGLQFLFEYFSETQRNKGNFPGRFSGRQFSNSRSEMNVSTLELGDSALYLCASSRAGTGLVNTEAFFGQGTRLTVV.

This clonotype was seen many times. The chain links TRBV3-1 to TRBJ2-7; 10 bases agree with TRBD2. The germline V gene has CDR1 LGHDT and CDR2 YNNKEL (reference sequence). With 3 bases clipped from V and 4 bases from J, the junction kept 6 bases outside the gene matches. This CDR3 region has 15 residues. DNA for the CDR3: TGTGCCAGCAGCCATCCTCTAGCGGGAGAGTACGAGCAGTACTTC. This translates into CASSHPLAGEYEQYF.

The chain recombines TRBV3-1 with TRBJ2-1; the match to TRBD2 covers 14 bases. This CDR3 contains 15 residues. V trimming: 8 bases; J trimming: 9 bases; junction bases outside the gene matches: 9. Germline V CDR1 and CDR2: LGHDT, YNNKEL (reference sequence). CDR3 amino acids: CASGWGLAGVLEQFF. For the CDR3, the DNA is TGTGCCAGCGGTTGGGGACTAGCGGGAGTGCTTGAGCAGTTCTTC.